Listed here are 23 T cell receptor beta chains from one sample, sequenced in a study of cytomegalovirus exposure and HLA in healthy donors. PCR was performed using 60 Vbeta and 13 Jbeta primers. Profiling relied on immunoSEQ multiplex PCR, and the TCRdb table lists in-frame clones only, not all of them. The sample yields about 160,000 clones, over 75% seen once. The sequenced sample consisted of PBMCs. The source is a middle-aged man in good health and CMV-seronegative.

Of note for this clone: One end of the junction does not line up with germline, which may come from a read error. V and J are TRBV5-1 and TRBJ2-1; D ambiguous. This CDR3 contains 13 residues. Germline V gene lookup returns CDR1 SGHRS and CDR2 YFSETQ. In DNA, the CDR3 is TGCGCCGGCAGCTTGGATCCGTACAATGAGCAGTTCTTC. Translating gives CAGSLDPYNEQFF.

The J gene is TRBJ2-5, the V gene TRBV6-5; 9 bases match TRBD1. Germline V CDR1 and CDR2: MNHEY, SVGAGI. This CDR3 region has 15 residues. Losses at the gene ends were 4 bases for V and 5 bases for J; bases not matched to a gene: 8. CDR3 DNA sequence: TGTGCCAGCAGTTTAAAGGACAGGGGATGGGAGACCCAGTACTTC. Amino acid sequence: CASSLKDRGWETQYF.

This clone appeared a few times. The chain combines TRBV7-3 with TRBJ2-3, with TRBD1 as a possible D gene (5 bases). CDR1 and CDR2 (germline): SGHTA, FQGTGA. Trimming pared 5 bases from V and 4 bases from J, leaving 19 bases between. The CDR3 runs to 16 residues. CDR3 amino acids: CASSPYSGFGPDTQYF. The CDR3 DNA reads TGTGCCAGCAGCCCCTACTCAGGGTTCGGGCCAGATACGCAGTATTTT.

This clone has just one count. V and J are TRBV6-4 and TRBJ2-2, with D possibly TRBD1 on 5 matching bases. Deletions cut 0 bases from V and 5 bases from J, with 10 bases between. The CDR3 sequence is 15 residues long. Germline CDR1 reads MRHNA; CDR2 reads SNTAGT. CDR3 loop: CASSDSAGKTGELFF. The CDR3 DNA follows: TGTGCCAGCAGTGACTCCGCAGGGAAGACCGGGGAGCTGTTTTTT.

For the CDR3, the DNA is TGCAGCGTTGGCGAAGGCTACACCTTC. It encodes CSVGEGYTF. The chain joins TRBV29-1 to TRBJ1-2; D gene unclear. The CDR3 has 9 amino acids. V was pared by 4 bases and J by 8 bases, with 5 bases between. From germline, CDR1 is SQVTM and CDR2 ANQGSEA.

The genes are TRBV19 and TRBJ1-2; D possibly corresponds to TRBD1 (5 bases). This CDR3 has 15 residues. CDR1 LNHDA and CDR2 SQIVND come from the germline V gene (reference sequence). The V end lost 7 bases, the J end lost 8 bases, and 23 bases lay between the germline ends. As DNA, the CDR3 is TGTGCCAGTACCCCCGTCCCGGGACTAAAGTGGGGCTACACCTTC. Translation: CASTPVPGLKWGYTF.

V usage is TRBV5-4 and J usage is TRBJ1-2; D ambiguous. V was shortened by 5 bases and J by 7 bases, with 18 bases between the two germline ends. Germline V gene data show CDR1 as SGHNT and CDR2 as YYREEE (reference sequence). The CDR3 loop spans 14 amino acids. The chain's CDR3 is CASSGEGSFGGYTF. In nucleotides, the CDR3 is TGTGCCAGCAGTGGAGAAGGGAGTTTCGGTGGCTACACCTTC.

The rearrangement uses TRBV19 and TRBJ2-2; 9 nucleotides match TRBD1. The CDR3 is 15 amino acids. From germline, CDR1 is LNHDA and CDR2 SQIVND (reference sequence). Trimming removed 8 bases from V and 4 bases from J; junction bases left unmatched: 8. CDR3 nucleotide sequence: TGTGCCAGTCGTCTGGACAGGGGTACCACCGGGGAGCTGTTTTTT. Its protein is CASRLDRGTTGELFF.

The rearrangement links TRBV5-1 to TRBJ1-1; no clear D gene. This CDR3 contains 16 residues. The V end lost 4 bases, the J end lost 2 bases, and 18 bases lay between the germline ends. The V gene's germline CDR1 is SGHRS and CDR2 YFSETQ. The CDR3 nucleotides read TGCGCCAGCAGCGCCCGGGCGGGGAACGCAAACACTGAAGCTTTCTTT. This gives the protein CASSARAGNANTEAFF.

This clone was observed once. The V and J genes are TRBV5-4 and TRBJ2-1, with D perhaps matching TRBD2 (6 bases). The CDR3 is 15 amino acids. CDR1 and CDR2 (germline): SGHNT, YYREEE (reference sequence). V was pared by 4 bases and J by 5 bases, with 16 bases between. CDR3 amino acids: CASSQPREVNNEQFF. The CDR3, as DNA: TGTGCCAGCAGCCAGCCTAGGGAGGTAAACAATGAGCAGTTCTTC.

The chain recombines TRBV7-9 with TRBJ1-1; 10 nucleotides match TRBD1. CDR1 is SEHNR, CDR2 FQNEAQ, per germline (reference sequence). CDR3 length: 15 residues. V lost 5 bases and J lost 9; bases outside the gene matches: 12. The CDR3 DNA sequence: TGTGCCAGCAGCATTGCCGGGACAGGGGCGTCCCAAGCTTTCTTT. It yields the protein CASSIAGTGASQAFF.

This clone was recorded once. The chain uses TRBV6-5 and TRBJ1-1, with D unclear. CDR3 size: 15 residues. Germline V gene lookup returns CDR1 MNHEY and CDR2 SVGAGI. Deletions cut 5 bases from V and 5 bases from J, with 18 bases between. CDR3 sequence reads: CASSPLSLAGTEAFF. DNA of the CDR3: TGTGCCAGCAGTCCCCTTTCCCTAGCGGGGACTGAAGCTTTCTTT.

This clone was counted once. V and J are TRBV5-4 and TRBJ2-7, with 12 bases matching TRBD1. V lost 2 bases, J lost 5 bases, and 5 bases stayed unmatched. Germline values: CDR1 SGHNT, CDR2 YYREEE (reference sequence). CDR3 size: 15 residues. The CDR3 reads CASSFPGTGGHEQYF. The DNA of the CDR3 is TGTGCCAGCAGCTTCCCCGGGACAGGGGGCCACGAGCAGTACTTC.

CDR3: CASSQVFESGTHSYEQYF. DNA of the CDR3: TGCGCCAGCAGCCAAGTCTTCGAGAGCGGGACACACTCCTACGAGCAGTACTTC. The chain employs TRBV4-1 and TRBJ2-7; maybe TRBD2 (7 bases). Germline V gene sequence: CDR1 MGHRA, CDR2 YSYEKL. Trimming pared 1 base from V and 0 bases from J, leaving 19 bases between. This CDR3 contains 18 residues.

CDR3 DNA sequence: TGTGCCAGCAGCTTGAGTCTAGCGGGAGACGAGCAGTACTTC. This encodes CASSLSLAGDEQYF. This rearrangement joins TRBV5-4 to TRBJ2-7; TRBD2 agrees at 10 bases. The CDR3 covers 14 residues. The germline V gene has CDR1 SGHNT and CDR2 YYREEE (reference sequence). Trimming at V came to 1 base and at J to 5 bases, leaving 3 bases not matched to a gene.

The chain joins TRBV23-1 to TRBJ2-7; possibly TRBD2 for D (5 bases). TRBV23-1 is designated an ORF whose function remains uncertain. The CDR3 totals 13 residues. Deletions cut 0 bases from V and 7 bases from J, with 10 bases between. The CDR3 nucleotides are TGCGCCAGCAGTCAATCGCCCCGGGGAGAGCAGTACTTC. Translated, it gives CASSQSPRGEQYF.

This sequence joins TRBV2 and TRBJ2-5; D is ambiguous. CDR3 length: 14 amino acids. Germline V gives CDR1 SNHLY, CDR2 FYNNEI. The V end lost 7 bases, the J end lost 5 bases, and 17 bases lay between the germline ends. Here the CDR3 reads CASTLRPAGETQYF. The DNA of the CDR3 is TGTGCCAGCACCCTCCGGCCCGCCGGGGAGACCCAGTACTTC.

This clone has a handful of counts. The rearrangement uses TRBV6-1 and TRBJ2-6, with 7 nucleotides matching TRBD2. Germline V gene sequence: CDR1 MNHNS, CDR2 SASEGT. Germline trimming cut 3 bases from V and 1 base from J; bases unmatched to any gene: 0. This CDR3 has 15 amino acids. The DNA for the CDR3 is TGTGCCAGCAGTGAGGGGGGGTCTGGGGCCAACGTCCTGACTTTC. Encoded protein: CASSEGGSGANVLTF.

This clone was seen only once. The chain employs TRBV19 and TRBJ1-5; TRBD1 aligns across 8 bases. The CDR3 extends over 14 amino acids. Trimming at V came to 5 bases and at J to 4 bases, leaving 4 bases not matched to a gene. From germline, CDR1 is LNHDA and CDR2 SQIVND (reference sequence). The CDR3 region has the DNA TGTGCCAGTAGTTCCGGGACAGGTAATCAGCCCCAGCATTTT. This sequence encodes CASSSGTGNQPQHF.

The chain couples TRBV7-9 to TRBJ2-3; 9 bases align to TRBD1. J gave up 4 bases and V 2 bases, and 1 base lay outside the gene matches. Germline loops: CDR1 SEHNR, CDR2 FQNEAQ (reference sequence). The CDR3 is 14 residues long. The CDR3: CASSLTGGADTQYF. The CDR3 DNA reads TGTGCCAGCAGCTTAACAGGGGGCGCAGATACGCAGTATTTT. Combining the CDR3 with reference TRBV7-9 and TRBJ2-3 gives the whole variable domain DTGVSQNPRHKITKRGQNVTFRCDPISEHNRLYWYRQTLGQGPEFLTYFQNEAQLEKSRLLSDRFSAERPKGSFSTLEIQRTEQGDSAMYLCASSLTGGADTQYFGPGTRLTVL.

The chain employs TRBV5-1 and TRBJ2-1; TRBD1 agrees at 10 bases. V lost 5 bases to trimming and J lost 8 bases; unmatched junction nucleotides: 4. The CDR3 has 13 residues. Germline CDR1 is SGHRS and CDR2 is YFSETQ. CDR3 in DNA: TGCGCCAGCAGGGGGACAGGGGTTGATGAGCAGTTCTTC. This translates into CASRGTGVDEQFF. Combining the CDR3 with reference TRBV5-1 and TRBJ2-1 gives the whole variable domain KAGVTQTPRYLIKTRGQQVTLSCSPISGHRSVSWYQQTPGQGLQFLFEYFSETQRNKGNFPGRFSGRQFSNSRSEMNVSTLELGDSALYLCASRGTGVDEQFFGPGTRLTVL.

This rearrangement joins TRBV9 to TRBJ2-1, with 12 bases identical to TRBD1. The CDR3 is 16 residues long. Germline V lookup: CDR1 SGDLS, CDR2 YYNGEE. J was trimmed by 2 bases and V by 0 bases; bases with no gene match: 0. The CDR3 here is CASSVGDRGPYNEQFF. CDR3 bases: TGTGCCAGCAGCGTAGGGGACAGGGGGCCCTACAATGAGCAGTTCTTC.

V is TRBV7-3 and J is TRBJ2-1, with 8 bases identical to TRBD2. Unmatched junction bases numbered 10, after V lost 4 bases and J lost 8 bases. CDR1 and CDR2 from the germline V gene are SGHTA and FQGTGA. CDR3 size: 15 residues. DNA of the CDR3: TGTGCCAGCAGCTCCCGGGGGGGCGGGATTGATGAGCAGTTCTTC. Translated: CASSSRGGGIDEQFF.